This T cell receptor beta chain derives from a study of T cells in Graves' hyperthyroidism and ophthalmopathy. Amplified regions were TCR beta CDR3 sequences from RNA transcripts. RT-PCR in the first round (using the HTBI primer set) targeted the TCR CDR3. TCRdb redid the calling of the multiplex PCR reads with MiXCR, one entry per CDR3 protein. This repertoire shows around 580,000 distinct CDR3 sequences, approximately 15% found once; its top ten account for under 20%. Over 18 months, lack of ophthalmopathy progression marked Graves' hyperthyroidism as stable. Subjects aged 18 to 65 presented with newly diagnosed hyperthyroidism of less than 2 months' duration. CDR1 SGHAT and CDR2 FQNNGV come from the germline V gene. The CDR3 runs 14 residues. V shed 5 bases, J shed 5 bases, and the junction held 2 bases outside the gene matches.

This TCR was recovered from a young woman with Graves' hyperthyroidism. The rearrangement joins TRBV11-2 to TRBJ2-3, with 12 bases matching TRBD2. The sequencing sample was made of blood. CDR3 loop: CASSRGLAGDTQYF. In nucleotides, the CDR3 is TGTGCCAGCAGCCGGGGACTAGCGGGAGATACGCAGTATTTT.